This T cell receptor beta chain was observed in a study of blood T cell repertoires in COVID-19 (dated by TCRdb to 2020 to 2021). The study in broad terms: Samples from collaborators originated in the United States, Italy and Spain and spanned both the acute and convalescent phases of COVID-19. The prospective study material was composed of cDNA or gDNA derived from T cells, B-cell-depleted T cells, or PBMCs. The dataset comprised deeply sampled blood TCRbeta repertoires from subjects exposed to, actively infected with, or recovered from COVID-19. The repertoires were released in a freely available public database intended as a resource for research on the immune response to SARS-CoV-2. Samples were obtained from the ongoing ImmuneRACE study (first 160 participants) and from about 1,300 subjects provided by 6 global collaborators. A de-identified subject ID, COVID-19 status, age in years and sex were almost always included in the sample metadata. HLA class I and class II types, where available, came from metadata supplied by the sample provider rather than from assay-based typing. The investigation overall reported the following: The quantity of clinical and demographic metadata differed by source and by participant and was supplied without curation.

Concerning this clone: Its specific antigen is unknown. There are no base qualities to consult, and no much larger clone falls within one base.

The CDR3 sequence holds 14 residues, the cysteine and phenylalanine included. Left in the record is the CDR3 DNA by itself, 42 bases read in frame from the first base. V sheds 4 bases and J sheds 0 bases, leaving 7 bases between their ends. According to the germline V gene, CDR1 reads SGHTA and CDR2 reads FQGTGA. The immunoSEQ Assay, a bias-controlled multiplex PCR, was used to amplify TCRbeta CDR3 regions from genomic DNA. Concerning the study's data processing: Nucleated cell counts per sample were estimated from amplification of reference gene primers within the assay. To quantify the absolute abundance of each unique TCRbeta CDR3 rearrangement, sequence reads were collapsed and filtered. For each sample, productive Simpson clonality was calculated as the square root of Simpson's diversity index across productive rearrangements. TCRdb provides this immuneACCESS table in a form limited to in-frame rearrangements. Some clones are lacking; in checked studies, under half of them reflect an unresolved V gene, and why the rest are absent is not known. The DNA was the basis for D and trimming; V, J and clone size are from that table. The sample table contains about 310,000 clones; only one count was recorded for approximately 87% of them. The ten top clones hold 7.8% of the sample.

Another Seattle source contributed samples from volunteer blood donors who had recovered from COVID-19. Each collaborating institution followed its own protocols to collect whole blood in K2EDTA tubes. For TCRbeta analysis, collaborator samples were shipped as frozen whole blood, as isolated PBMCs, or as DNA extracted from either sample type. This sequence uses TRBV7-3 and TRBJ1-3, with no confident D gene call. Sequencing was performed on peripheral blood. The TCR comes from a woman aged 45-60 years who had recovered from COVID-19. The DNA is TGTGCCAGCAGCTCCACGGGCTCTGGAAACACCATATATTTT. Its translation is CASSSTGSGNTIYF.